The text below deals with one T cell receptor (beta chain). This sample was taken from a study of blood T cell repertoires in COVID-19. About the research overall: Sample material is recorded as cDNA or gDNA derived from T cells, B-cell-depleted T cells, or PBMCs.

CDR1 is LNHDA, CDR2 SQIVND, per germline (reference sequence). J lost 0 bases, V lost 5 bases, and 3 bases had no gene match. This CDR3 is built from 15 residues. As processed by the authors: Reference gene primer amplification gave estimated nucleated cell counts. Sequencing was performed with immunoSEQ multiplex PCR; in TCRdb, only in-frame clones are kept and a portion is missing. V, J and clone size are taken as reported in that table, and D and trimming were inferred from the DNA itself. This table holds under 200,000 clones, about 86% found once. Sequencing was done on a sample of peripheral blood. The origin of this receptor is a man in his fifties with active or convalescent COVID-19. V gene TRBV19 combines with J gene TRBJ2-1, with TRBD2 matching over 8 bases. The CDR3 DNA reads as TGTGCCAGTAGTGACAGCGGGAGCTCCTACAATGAGCAGTTCTTC. Protein sequence: CASSDSGSSYNEQFF.